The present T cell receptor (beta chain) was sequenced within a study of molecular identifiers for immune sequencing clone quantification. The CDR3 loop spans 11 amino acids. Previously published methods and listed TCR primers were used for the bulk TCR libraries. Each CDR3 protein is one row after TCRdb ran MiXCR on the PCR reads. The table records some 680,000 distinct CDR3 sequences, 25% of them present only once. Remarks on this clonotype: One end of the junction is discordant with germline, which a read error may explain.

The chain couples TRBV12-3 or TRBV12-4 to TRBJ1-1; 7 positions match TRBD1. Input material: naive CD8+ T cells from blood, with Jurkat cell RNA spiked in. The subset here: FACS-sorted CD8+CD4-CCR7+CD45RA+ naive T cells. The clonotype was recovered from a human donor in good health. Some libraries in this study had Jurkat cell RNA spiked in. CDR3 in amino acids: CATRGDTEAIF. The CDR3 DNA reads TGTGCCACCAGGGGGGATACTGAAGCTATCTTT.